This section outlines one TCR beta chain sequence together with its context. Its antigen is as yet unknown. The CDR3 covers 13 residues. Trimming took 5 bases from V and 7 from J, leaving 15 bases between them. Per the germline V gene, CDR1 is SEHNR and CDR2 is FQNEAQ (reference sequence). The sample comes from a study of CD8 T cells in ankylosing spondylitis. The study, taken as a whole, reports: There was reportedly significant enrichment of clones that were disease-linked in matched ankylosing spondylitis synovial fluid. Apparently characteristic of ankylosing spondylitis blood was a TCR beta motif (roughly 8 highly homologous variants). Reports of some motif variants in reactive arthritis synovial fluid and blood predate this one.

Researchers built TCR beta libraries using quantitative 5'-RACE with molecular barcodes. TCRdb fed the 5' RACE reads into MiXCR, producing one record per CDR3 protein. The repertoire holds about 330,000 distinct CDR3 sequences, with roughly 8% as singletons. The rearrangement uses TRBV7-9 and TRBJ2-7; D not certain. The sequence was obtained from a male donor with ankylosing spondylitis. Sequenced input: blood, either unsorted or a sorted T cell fraction (not recorded which). This chain's CDR3 is CASSPRARLEQYF. CDR3 nucleotide sequence: TGTGCCAGCAGCCCACGGGCCAGACTGGAGCAGTACTTC.